The 20 T cell receptor beta chains reported below all come from one sample, sequenced in a study of technical replicates of blood from several donors. The method was immunoSEQ multiplex PCR; TCRdb's version includes in-frame clones alone and lacks a portion of them. The sample yields approximately 68,000 clones, roughly 97% seen once. Sequencing was carried out using T cells isolated from PBMCs. The receptors shown here come from a human donor in good health.

The chain recombines TRBV4-2 with TRBJ1-2, with D hard to call. Germline values: CDR1 LGHNA, CDR2 YNFKEQ. The V end was cut by 0 bases, the J end by 7 bases, with 12 bases between. This CDR3 region has 14 residues. The CDR3 reads CASSQEGTLGGYTF. Written as DNA, the CDR3 is TGTGCCAGCAGCCAAGAGGGCACACTTGGTGGCTACACCTTC.

The rearrangement uses TRBV19 and TRBJ2-7; TRBD2 matches 13 bases. The J segment lost 2 bases and the V segment lost 0 bases, leaving 1 base of the junction unmatched. Germline CDR1 is LNHDA and CDR2 is SQIVND (reference sequence). The length of the CDR3 is 16 residues. In nucleotides, the CDR3 is TGTGCCAGTAGTATAGATGGACTAGCGGGAGCCTACGAGCAGTACTTC. Protein product: CASSIDGLAGAYEQYF. The full variable domain, in which reference TRBV19 and TRBJ2-7 provide the parts outside the CDR3, is DGGITQSPKYLFRKEGQNVTLSCEQNLNHDAMYWYRQDPGQGLRLIYYSQIVNDFQKGDIAEGYSVSREKKESFPLTVTSAQKNPTAFYLCASSIDGLAGAYEQYFGPGTRLTVT.

The chain employs TRBV6-5 and TRBJ2-1; 12 nucleotides agree with TRBD2. The V gene end was trimmed by 6 bases and the J gene end by 7 bases; junction bases not matched to a gene: 4. The germline V gene has CDR1 MNHEY and CDR2 SVGAGI. The CDR3 runs 14 residues. The CDR3 sequence: CASSRTSGRNEQFF. CDR3 in DNA: TGTGCCAGCAGCCGAACTAGCGGGAGGAATGAGCAGTTCTTC.

The chain carries TRBV2 and TRBJ2-1; possibly TRBD2 for D (5 bases). V was shortened by 2 bases and J by 3 bases, with 14 bases between the two germline ends. CDR1 and CDR2 from the germline V gene are SNHLY and FYNNEI. This CDR3 has 16 residues. CDR3 DNA sequence: TGTGCCAGCAGTGAACAGAGGGTCTGGGTCTACAATGAGCAGTTCTTC. Its translation: CASSEQRVWVYNEQFF.

The chain employs TRBV6-5 and TRBJ1-1, with 7 bases identical to TRBD1. There are 14 residues in the CDR3. V dropped 2 bases and J dropped 0; count of bases not matched to a gene: 0. In germline, CDR1 is MNHEY, CDR2 SVGAGI. The DNA of the CDR3 is TGTGCCAGCAGTTACAGGGGGCTGAACACTGAAGCTTTCTTT. Protein product: CASSYRGLNTEAFF.

The CDR3, as DNA: TGTGCCAGCAGCTTAGCCACTCGGGCAGATACGCAGTATTTT. Its protein product is CASSLATRADTQYF. The gene calls are TRBV7-9 and TRBJ2-3, with D unclear. The germline V and J ends were trimmed by 0 bases and 4 bases, with 8 bases remaining between them. The germline V gene encodes CDR1 SEHNR and CDR2 FQNEAQ (reference sequence). This CDR3 region has 14 residues.

V usage is TRBV19 and J usage is TRBJ1-2; D gene unclear. This CDR3 has 10 amino acids. Germline CDR1 and CDR2: LNHDA and SQIVND (reference sequence). Trimming took 4 bases from V and 7 from J, leaving 4 bases between them. DNA of the CDR3: TGTGCCAGTAGTAGAGTTGGCTACACCTTC. Protein product: CASSRVGYTF.

The V call is TRBV28, the J call TRBJ1-2; a possible D gene is TRBD1 (6 bases). Per germline, CDR1 MDHEN and CDR2 SYDVKM. V lost 6 bases to trimming and J lost 4 bases, with 15 bases between them. This CDR3 has 14 amino acids. Written as DNA, the CDR3 is TGTGCCAGCAGCCGAGGACAGATACTCTATGGCTACACCTTC. Its protein is CASSRGQILYGYTF.

This clone was seen only once. Other nucleotide sequences from this sample produce the same CDR3. The chain combines TRBV9 with TRBJ1-2, with D possibly TRBD1 on 6 matching bases. The V and J ends lost 0 bases and 4 bases respectively, with 10 bases between them. The length of the CDR3 is 14 residues. From germline, CDR1 is SGDLS and CDR2 YYNGEE. DNA for the CDR3: TGTGCCAGCAGCGTAGGAGGGGGAAGCTATGGCTACACCTTC. Amino acid sequence: CASSVGGGSYGYTF.

The rearrangement joins TRBV4-2 to TRBJ1-5, with no clear D. CDR3 length: 15 amino acids. CDR1 and CDR2 (germline): LGHNA, YNFKEQ. The germline V and J ends were trimmed by 0 bases and 6 bases, with 12 bases remaining between them. CDR3 DNA: TGTGCCAGCAGCCAAGACTCGGGGTTAGGTCAGCCCCAGCATTTT. It yields the protein CASSQDSGLGQPQHF.

This clone was picked up a small number of times. This chain uses TRBV2 with TRBJ1-1, with D perhaps matching TRBD1 (6 bases). CDR1 and CDR2 (germline): SNHLY, FYNNEI. The V and J ends lost 7 bases and 4 bases respectively, with 16 bases between them. The CDR3 covers 14 residues. In DNA, the CDR3 is TGTGCCAGCACGGTGCAGGGGTGGAGCACTGAAGCTTTCTTT. Translation: CASTVQGWSTEAFF.

The chain couples TRBV13 to TRBJ2-7, with 9 bases identical to TRBD1. The ends lost 5 bases at V and 6 bases at J; junction bases unmatched: 11. CDR1 and CDR2 (germline): PRHDT, FYEKMQ (reference sequence). The CDR3 has 15 amino acids. CDR3 amino acids: CASSLHMTGGGEQYF. The CDR3 DNA follows: TGTGCCAGCAGCCTCCATATGACAGGGGGAGGCGAGCAGTACTTC.

The chain links TRBV11-2 to TRBJ2-3, with D unclear. Germline V gives CDR1 SGHAT, CDR2 FQNNGV. The germline V and J ends were trimmed by 1 base and 0 bases, with 11 bases remaining between them. The CDR3 contains 16 residues. The CDR3 loop is CASSLVESLSTDTQYF. DNA of the CDR3: TGTGCCAGCAGCTTAGTGGAGTCTCTTAGCACAGATACGCAGTATTTT.

The CDR3 protein is CASSSGSGTYEQYF. DNA for the CDR3: TGTGCCAGCAGCTCTGGTAGCGGCACCTACGAGCAGTACTTC. V is TRBV11-2 and J is TRBJ2-7; D might be TRBD2 (6 bases). The CDR3 runs 14 residues. V shed 4 bases and J shed 2 bases, with 12 bases lying between them. CDR1 and CDR2 (germline): SGHAT, FQNNGV.

Concerning this clone itself: The same CDR3 arises from other DNA sequences in this sample as well. The J gene is TRBJ1-5, the V gene TRBV19; perhaps TRBD1 as D (6 bases). Deletions cut 4 bases from V and 2 bases from J, with 6 bases between. The CDR3 covers 13 residues. The germline V gene has CDR1 LNHDA and CDR2 SQIVND (reference sequence). The CDR3 DNA reads TGTGCCAGTAGTAGACAGGGCAATCAGCCCCAGCATTTT. Translated, it gives CASSRQGNQPQHF.

This chain's CDR3 is CASEPSGSNTEAFF. The CDR3 DNA sequence: TGTGCCAGCGAGCCGAGCGGCAGCAACACTGAAGCTTTCTTT. The chain employs TRBV6-5 and TRBJ1-1; D gene uncertain. Trimming left V 8 bases short and J 2 bases short, with 15 bases between. The CDR3 spans 14 residues. Germline CDR1 is MNHEY and CDR2 is SVGAGI.

This chain joins TRBV4-3 and TRBJ2-7; the match to TRBD2 covers 10 bases. Trimming took 1 base from V and 4 from J; bases not matched to a gene: 4. The V gene's germline CDR1 is LGHNA and CDR2 YSLEER. The CDR3 length is 15 residues. CDR3 in DNA: TGCGCCAGCAGCCAAGCTTCTAGCGGGAGTTACGAGCAGTACTTC. Its translation is CASSQASSGSYEQYF.

The V and J genes are TRBV10-1 and TRBJ1-1; a weak D match, TRBD1 (6 bases). This CDR3 comprises 17 residues. Germline CDR1 WNHNN, CDR2 SYGVQD (reference sequence). V lost 0 bases and J lost 3, with 17 bases in between. The CDR3 region has the DNA TGCGCCAGCAGTGAGTCCGTCCAGGGGTATCGATACACTGAAGCTTTCTTT. Protein product: CASSESVQGYRYTEAFF.

The genes are TRBV10-3 and TRBJ2-7; TRBD2 might be the D (6 bases). The CDR3 is made up of 16 amino acids. The germline V gene encodes CDR1 ENHRY and CDR2 SYGVKD. V was cut by 2 bases and J by 2 bases, with 16 bases left in between. This CDR3 is CAISEMEGRRAYEQYF. CDR3 DNA: TGTGCCATCAGTGAGATGGAGGGAAGAAGGGCCTACGAGCAGTACTTC.

The CDR3 DNA sequence: TGTGCCGTCACCGGGACTAGCCTTTTAGGCGGCAATGAGCAGTTCTTC. It codes for CAVTGTSLLGGNEQFF. The chain couples TRBV2 to TRBJ2-1; the match to TRBD2 covers 9 bases. Germline CDR1 SNHLY, CDR2 FYNNEI. V trimming: 11 bases; J trimming: 6 bases; junction bases outside the gene matches: 17. The CDR3 spans 16 residues.